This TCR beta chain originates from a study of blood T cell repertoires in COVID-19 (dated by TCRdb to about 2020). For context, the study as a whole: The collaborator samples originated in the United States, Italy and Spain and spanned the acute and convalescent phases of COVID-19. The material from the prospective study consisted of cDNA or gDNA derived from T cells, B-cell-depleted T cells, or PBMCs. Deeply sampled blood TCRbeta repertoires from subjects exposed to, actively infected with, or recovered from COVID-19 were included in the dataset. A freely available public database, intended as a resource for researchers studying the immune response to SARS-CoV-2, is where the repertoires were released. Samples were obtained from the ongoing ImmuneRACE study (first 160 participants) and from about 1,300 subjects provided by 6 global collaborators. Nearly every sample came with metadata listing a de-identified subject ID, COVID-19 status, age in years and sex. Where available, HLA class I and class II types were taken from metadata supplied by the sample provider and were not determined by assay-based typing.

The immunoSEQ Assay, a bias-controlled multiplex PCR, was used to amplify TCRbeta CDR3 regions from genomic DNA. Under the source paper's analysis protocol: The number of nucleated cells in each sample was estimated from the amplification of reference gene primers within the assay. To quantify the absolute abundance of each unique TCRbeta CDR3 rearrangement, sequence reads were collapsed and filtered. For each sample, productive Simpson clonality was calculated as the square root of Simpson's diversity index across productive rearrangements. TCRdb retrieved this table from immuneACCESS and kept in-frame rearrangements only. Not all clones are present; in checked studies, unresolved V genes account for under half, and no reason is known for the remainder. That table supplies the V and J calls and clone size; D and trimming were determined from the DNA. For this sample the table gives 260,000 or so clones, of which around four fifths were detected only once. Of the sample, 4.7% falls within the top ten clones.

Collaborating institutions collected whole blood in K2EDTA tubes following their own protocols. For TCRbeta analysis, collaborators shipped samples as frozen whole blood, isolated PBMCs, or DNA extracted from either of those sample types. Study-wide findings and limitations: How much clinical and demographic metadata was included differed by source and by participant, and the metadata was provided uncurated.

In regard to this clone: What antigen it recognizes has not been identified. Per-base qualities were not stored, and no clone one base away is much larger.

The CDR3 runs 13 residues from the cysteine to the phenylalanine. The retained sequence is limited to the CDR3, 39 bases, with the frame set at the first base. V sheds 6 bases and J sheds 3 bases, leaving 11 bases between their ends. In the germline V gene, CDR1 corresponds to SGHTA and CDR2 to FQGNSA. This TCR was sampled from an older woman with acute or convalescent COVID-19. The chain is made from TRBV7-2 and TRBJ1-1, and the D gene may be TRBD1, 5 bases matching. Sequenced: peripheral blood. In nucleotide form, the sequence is TGTGCCAGCAGTATTAGACAGCACACTGAAGCTTTCTTT. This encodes CASSIRQHTEAFF.